This TCR beta chain was recovered during a study of human T cells and chemical hapten exposure. TCRdb ran MiXCR on the RACE reads and lists one entry per CDR3 protein. The sample consists of around 120,000 distinct CDR3 sequences, roughly an eighth of them appearing once. The V gene lost 4 bases and the J gene lost 4 bases, with 10 bases spanning the gap. CDR1 is SGHAT and CDR2 is FQNNGV in the germline V gene. The length of the CDR3 is 14 residues. This clonotype was counted a few times. Time point here: patch test 1, 2 weeks after DPC sensitization. Sample treatment: therapeutic diphenylcyclopropenone sensitization with weekly scalp DPC.

The sample was whole blood, taken in connection with sensitization to the hapten diphenylcyclopropenone (DPC). This sequence was found in a man aged 18 to 30 with alopecia areata. Some clones in this sample may be carry-over from other donors' samples. The chain uses TRBV11-2 and TRBJ1-4, with D tentatively TRBD1 (6 bases). The CDR3 spells CASSSDRINEKLFF. CDR3 DNA: TGTGCCAGCAGCTCCGACAGGATTAATGAAAAACTGTTTTTT.